A single sample gave rise to the 17 T cell receptor beta chains below, sequenced in a study of shared clonotypes between healthy human individuals. Sequencing was performed with immunoSEQ multiplex PCR; in TCRdb, only in-frame clones are kept and a portion is missing. The sample lists over a million clones, roughly 96% occurring once. The sequencing input was naive CD4+ T cells sorted from blood. Noted subset: CD45RA+ positively selected. These receptors were taken from a man between 25 and 39 years old in good health.

CDR3 in DNA: TGCAGCGTCAAAGGAGGGACAGATGGTGGGGAGACCCAGTACTTC. Its translation: CSVKGGTDGGETQYF. The chain uses TRBV29-1 and TRBJ2-5, with D possibly matching TRBD1 (7 bases). CDR3 size: 15 residues. The germline V and J ends were trimmed by 6 bases and 5 bases, with 22 bases remaining between them. Germline assignment: CDR1 SQVTM and CDR2 ANQGSEA. The variable domain in full, with the rest retrieved from reference TRBV29-1 and TRBJ2-5, is SAVISQKPSRDICQRGTSLTIQCQVDSQVTMMFWYRQQPGQSLTLIATANQGSEATYESGFVIDKFPISRPNLTFSTLTVSNMSPEDSSIYLCSVKGGTDGGETQYFGPGTRLLVL.

The chain employs TRBV9 and TRBJ2-7; a weak D match, TRBD1 (5 bases). The CDR3 spans 16 residues. Germline CDR1 is SGDLS and CDR2 is YYNGEE. V was trimmed by 0 bases and J by 4 bases, leaving 17 bases between them. The CDR3, as DNA: TGTGCCAGCAGCGTAGGGTGGGGCCCCGAATTATACGAGCAGTACTTC. Protein: CASSVGWGPELYEQYF.

The gene calls are TRBV19 and TRBJ1-3, with unresolved D. The germline V gene encodes CDR1 LNHDA and CDR2 SQIVND (reference sequence). This CDR3 region has 15 residues. Trimming shortened V by 5 bases and J by 4 bases, and 15 bases separated the two germline ends. CDR3 loop: CASSSLARAGNTIYF. The CDR3 nucleotides are TGTGCCAGTAGTTCCCTGGCCCGGGCGGGAAACACCATATATTTT.

The V call is TRBV11-2, the J call TRBJ2-1; 9 bases agree with TRBD1. There are 14 residues in the CDR3. The germline V gene has CDR1 SGHAT and CDR2 FQNNGV. Trimming at V came to 3 bases and at J to 7 bases, leaving 4 bases not matched to a gene. CDR3 DNA: TGTGCCAGCAGCTTTGGGACAGGGAGGAATGAGCAGTTCTTC. It is translated as CASSFGTGRNEQFF.

This chain uses TRBV5-6 with TRBJ2-7; D gene ambiguous. Looked up from germline, CDR1 is SGHDT and CDR2 is YYEEEE. This CDR3 is 14 amino acids long. V lost 3 bases to trimming and J lost 1 base, with 11 bases between them. Here the CDR3 reads CASSWTAESYEQYF. CDR3 DNA: TGTGCCAGCAGCTGGACGGCGGAATCCTACGAGCAGTACTTC.

J is TRBJ2-1 and V is TRBV19; D possibly uses TRBD1 or TRBD2 (5 bases each). The CDR3 runs to 15 residues. Trimming took off 7 bases at V and 1 base at J, with 14 bases between the two ends. Germline-derived CDR1 and CDR2 are LNHDA and SQIVND (reference sequence). The CDR3 protein is CASMSPGHSYNEQFF. CDR3 DNA sequence: TGTGCCAGTATGAGTCCGGGGCATTCCTACAATGAGCAGTTCTTC. The variable domain in full, with the rest retrieved from reference TRBV19 and TRBJ2-1, is DGGITQSPKYLFRKEGQNVTLSCEQNLNHDAMYWYRQDPGQGLRLIYYSQIVNDFQKGDIAEGYSVSREKKESFPLTVTSAQKNPTAFYLCASMSPGHSYNEQFFGPGTRLTVL.

This clone was detected only once. The CDR3 sequence is CSAPSWYEQYF. CDR3 coding DNA: TGCAGTGCTCCCAGTTGGTACGAGCAGTACTTC. V is TRBV20-1 and J is TRBJ2-7; D unclear. Germline V gives CDR1 DFQATT, CDR2 SNEGSKA (reference sequence). V lost 5 bases, J lost 4 bases, and 9 bases lay in between. The CDR3 extends over 11 amino acids.

The chain is built from TRBV19 and TRBJ2-1; 7 bases are a match to TRBD2. Trimming removed 2 bases from V and 7 bases from J; junction bases left unmatched: 8. Germline V gives CDR1 LNHDA, CDR2 SQIVND (reference sequence). This CDR3 comprises 15 residues. CDR3 residues: CASSILPGLTNEQFF. The CDR3 nucleotides are TGTGCCAGTAGTATACTACCGGGACTAACAAATGAGCAGTTCTTC.

The chain has TRBV6-6 and TRBJ1-4; D might be TRBD1 (5 bases). Trimming removed 7 bases at V and 4 bases at J, with 13 bases between. This CDR3 spans 14 amino acids. Germline-derived CDR1 and CDR2 are MNHNY and SVGAGI (reference sequence). The CDR3 spells CASTPRGLNEKLFF. The CDR3 DNA reads TGTGCCAGCACCCCGAGGGGACTTAATGAAAAACTGTTTTTT.

The chain carries TRBV10-1 and TRBJ2-1; no clear D. Germline CDR1 WNHNN, CDR2 SYGVQD (reference sequence). The CDR3 is 11 amino acids. V was clipped by 2 bases and J by 8 bases, with 4 bases between them. CDR3 nucleotide sequence: TGCGCCAGCAGTGAGGATGATGAGCAGTTCTTC. Translation: CASSEDDEQFF.

The genes are TRBV28 and TRBJ1-1; D might be TRBD1 (5 bases). Germline V gene lookup returns CDR1 MDHEN and CDR2 SYDVKM. The V end lost 5 bases, the J end lost 5 bases, and 30 bases lay between the germline ends. The length of the CDR3 is 19 residues. This CDR3 reads CASSPRGKRGYRIGTEAFF. The CDR3 bases are TGTGCCAGCAGTCCCAGAGGAAAAAGGGGTTACCGCATAGGGACTGAAGCTTTCTTT.

The rearrangement joins TRBV10-3 to TRBJ2-2; 7 positions match TRBD2. CDR1 is ENHRY and CDR2 is SYGVKD in the germline V gene. The length of the CDR3 is 17 residues. V lost 0 bases, J lost 8 bases, and 12 bases stayed unmatched. This CDR3 reads CAISESRAGVSTGELFF. CDR3 sequence (DNA): TGTGCCATCAGTGAGTCGCGGGCGGGAGTCTCGACGGGGGAGCTGTTTTTT.

In its sample, this clone was seen once. V usage is TRBV4-1 and J usage is TRBJ1-5, with 7 bases matching TRBD1. The germline CDR1 and CDR2 sequences are MGHRA and YSYEKL. CDR3 length: 17 residues. Trimming cost V 1 base and J 3 bases; bases outside gene matches: 9. CDR3 nucleotide sequence: TGCGCCAGCAGCCAAGTTCAACTTGGGACAGACAATCAGCCCCAGCATTTT. Its protein is CASSQVQLGTDNQPQHF.

The chain is built from TRBV5-1 and TRBJ2-3, with TRBD1 as a possible D gene (5 bases). The CDR3 is 14 amino acids. The V end was cut by 0 bases, the J end by 5 bases, with 10 bases between. CDR1 SGHRS and CDR2 YFSETQ come from the germline V gene. The CDR3 DNA reads as TGCGCCAGCAGCTTGGAAGGGGTGGGAGATACGCAGTATTTT. As protein: CASSLEGVGDTQYF.

The chain couples TRBV9 to TRBJ2-5, with D unclear. Trimming pared 0 bases from V and 5 bases from J, leaving 11 bases between. Per the germline V gene, CDR1 is SGDLS and CDR2 is YYNGEE. This CDR3 region has 14 residues. CDR3 coding DNA: TGTGCCAGCAGCGTAGCTAGGGCCGGGGAGACCCAGTACTTC. Residues: CASSVARAGETQYF.

The genes are TRBV15 and TRBJ1-4; D remains unclear. The germline gives CDR1 LNHNV, CDR2 YYDKDF (reference sequence). V lost 5 bases and J 1 base, leaving 14 bases between the germline ends. The CDR3 consists of 16 residues. The CDR3 DNA follows: TGTGCCACCAGCGGCGGCTTCGGCCGAACTAATGAAAAACTGTTTTTT. Translating it yields CATSGGFGRTNEKLFF.

V and J are TRBV27 and TRBJ2-7; 12 bases are shared with TRBD1. Germline lookup yields CDR1 MNHEY and CDR2 SMNVEV (reference sequence). The CDR3 sequence is 15 residues long. The V and J ends lost 4 bases and 5 bases, in that order; junction bases with no gene match: 6. The CDR3 spells CASSSPGQGADEQYF. The CDR3 DNA reads as TGTGCCAGCAGTTCGCCGGGACAGGGGGCCGACGAGCAGTACTTC.